A single sample is the source of the 29 T cell receptor beta chains below, sequenced in a study of T-cell memory formation after mild COVID-19. TCRdb fed the 5' RACE reads into MiXCR, producing one record per CDR3 protein. The sample lists approximately 210,000 distinct CDR3 sequences, about 10% seen once, with approximately 2.8% in the top ten. What was sequenced was PBMCs or a T cell subset sorted from them (not recorded which). All receptors derive from a man aged 18 to 35 who had mild COVID-19 (a few samples of this study predate the infection). Cell type and time point are not known.

The chain combines TRBV7-3 with TRBJ2-3; 8 bases match TRBD1. The CDR3 extends over 13 amino acids. Germline assignment: CDR1 SGHTA and CDR2 FQGTGA. J was trimmed by 9 bases and V by 2 bases; bases with no gene match: 4. As DNA, the CDR3 is TGTGCCAGCAGCTTAGGGACAGGAGGGACGCAGTATTTT. Its protein product is CASSLGTGGTQYF.

The genes are TRBV20-1 and TRBJ2-7; possible D gene TRBD2, 5 bases. CDR1 is DFQATT and CDR2 is SNEGSKA in the germline V gene (reference sequence). The CDR3 runs to 14 residues. The V end was cut by 6 bases, the J end by 4 bases, with 19 bases between. CDR3 residues: CSAPVHLGRYEQYF. In DNA, the CDR3 is TGCAGTGCCCCAGTCCATCTGGGGAGATACGAGCAGTACTTC.

DNA for the CDR3: TGTGCCAGTAGGGCGGTGAGCTCCTACAATGAGCAGTTCTTC. Its translation: CASRAVSSYNEQFF. The rearrangement links TRBV19 to TRBJ2-1; D not certain. This CDR3 comprises 14 residues. Germline V CDR1 and CDR2: LNHDA, SQIVND (reference sequence). With 6 bases removed from V and 0 bases from J, the gap between germline ends came to 9 bases.

This clonotype has a count of ten or more. The rearrangement links TRBV7-8 to TRBJ1-1; a possible D gene is TRBD1 (6 bases). Germline loops: CDR1 SGHVS, CDR2 FQNEAQ. This CDR3 has 14 amino acids. The V gene lost 0 bases and the J gene lost 8 bases, with 13 bases spanning the gap. CDR3: CASSLARGRMEAFF. The CDR3, as DNA: TGTGCCAGCAGCTTAGCCAGGGGCCGGATGGAAGCTTTCTTT.

The chain uses TRBV4-1 and TRBJ2-5; 14 bases line up with TRBD2. The CDR3 length is 17 residues. The J segment lost 5 bases and the V segment lost 6 bases, leaving 11 bases of the junction unmatched. From germline, CDR1 is MGHRA and CDR2 YSYEKL. CDR3 residues: CASRQYGTSGGLETQYF. CDR3 DNA: TGCGCCAGCAGACAATATGGGACTAGCGGGGGCCTGGAGACCCAGTACTTC.

This clonotype was counted once. This rearrangement joins TRBV7-9 to TRBJ1-4, with D possibly matching TRBD1 (6 bases). The germline V and J ends were trimmed by 5 bases and 8 bases, with 15 bases remaining between them. Per germline, CDR1 SEHNR and CDR2 FQNEAQ (reference sequence). The CDR3 is 14 amino acids. Here the CDR3 DNA reads TGTGCCAGCAGCCGGGGACATTTGGGGGAAAAACTGTTTTTT. Translation: CASSRGHLGEKLFF. Drawing the rest from reference TRBV7-9 and TRBJ1-4, the complete variable domain is DTGVSQNPRHKITKRGQNVTFRCDPISEHNRLYWYRQTLGQGPEFLTYFQNEAQLEKSRLLSDRFSAERPKGSFSTLEIQRTEQGDSAMYLCASSRGHLGEKLFFGSGTQLSVL.

This clonotype was detected only a few times. CDR3 nucleotide sequence: TGTGCCAGCAGTTACTCCCGGGGGCGCTACAATGAGCAGTTCTTC. Translating gives CASSYSRGRYNEQFF. This chain links TRBV6-5 with TRBJ2-1; D is tentatively TRBD1 or TRBD2 (6 bases each). CDR3 size: 15 residues. V gave up 0 bases and J gave up 3 bases, with 9 bases separating them. Germline V gene sequence: CDR1 MNHEY, CDR2 SVGAGI.

This chain connects TRBV20-1 to TRBJ2-2; D remains ambiguous. The CDR3 length is 15 residues. The germline CDR1 and CDR2 sequences are DFQATT and SNEGSKA (reference sequence). The germline V and J ends were trimmed by 5 bases and 0 bases, with 13 bases remaining between them. CDR3 residues: CSAPTGPSNTGELFF. The CDR3 DNA follows: TGCAGTGCTCCGACTGGACCATCGAACACCGGGGAGCTGTTTTTT.

This clonotype was counted between two and nine times. This chain connects TRBV29-1 to TRBJ1-6, with D tentatively TRBD1 (6 bases). This CDR3 region has 14 residues. CDR1 SQVTM and CDR2 ANQGSEA come from the germline V gene. V shed 4 bases and J shed 8 bases, with 15 bases lying between them. CDR3 sequence reads: CSVGGRGVDSPLHF. CDR3 in DNA: TGCAGCGTTGGTGGAAGGGGGGTAGATTCACCCCTCCACTTT.

The J gene is TRBJ1-4, the V gene TRBV7-9; D remains unclear. Germline V gene sequence: CDR1 SEHNR, CDR2 FQNEAQ (reference sequence). Between the trimmed V and J ends, which lost 3 bases and 0 bases, there was a span of 5 bases. The CDR3 is made up of 14 amino acids. The DNA of the CDR3 is TGTGCCAGCAGCTTCAGTGCAACTAATGAAAAACTGTTTTTT. It is translated as CASSFSATNEKLFF.

CDR3 residues: CSAYGPSGGSVTDTQYF. The CDR3 DNA reads as TGCAGTGCTTACGGGCCTAGCGGGGGGAGCGTGACAGATACGCAGTATTTT. The V and J genes are TRBV20-1 and TRBJ2-3, with 11 bases that match TRBD2. V was pared by 5 bases and J by 3 bases, with 13 bases of the junction left unmatched. The CDR3 contains 17 residues. The germline CDR1 and CDR2 sequences are DFQATT and SNEGSKA (reference sequence).

This clonotype appeared a few times. The chain is built from TRBV7-9 and TRBJ1-4; 7 nucleotides line up with TRBD1. Germline V gives CDR1 SEHNR, CDR2 FQNEAQ (reference sequence). The V segment lost 6 bases and the J segment 5 bases; nucleotides outside the gene matches: 12. There are 16 residues in the CDR3. DNA for the CDR3: TGTGCCAGCAGAGGACACCCGGGACAGCGAAATGAAAAACTGTTTTTT. Protein sequence: CASRGHPGQRNEKLFF.

The chain is built from TRBV7-9 and TRBJ1-1; D unresolved. The CDR3 covers 13 residues. Germline CDR1 is SEHNR and CDR2 is FQNEAQ (reference sequence). Trimming pared 1 base from V and 7 bases from J, leaving 10 bases between. As DNA, the CDR3 is TGTGCCAGCAGCTTAGTGCTCGATCTTGAAGCTTTCTTT. It encodes CASSLVLDLEAFF. Full variable domain (missing parts from reference TRBV7-9 and TRBJ1-1): DTGVSQNPRHKITKRGQNVTFRCDPISEHNRLYWYRQTLGQGPEFLTYFQNEAQLEKSRLLSDRFSAERPKGSFSTLEIQRTEQGDSAMYLCASSLVLDLEAFFGQGTRLTVV.

The rearrangement uses TRBV6-2 or TRBV6-3 and TRBJ1-5; D perhaps matches TRBD1 (5 bases). V shed 3 bases and J shed 14 bases, with 14 bases lying between them. The CDR3 runs to 12 residues. From germline, CDR1 is MNHEY and CDR2 SVGEGT. The CDR3 here is CASSYREGVKHF. CDR3 nucleotides: TGTGCCAGCAGTTATCGGGAAGGGGTGAAGCATTTT.

This clonotype showed up just a few times. The rearrangement joins TRBV20-1 to TRBJ2-3; 7 bases align to TRBD2. V lost 5 bases, J lost 8 bases, and 19 bases stayed unmatched. The CDR3 length is 16 residues. The germline CDR1 and CDR2 sequences are DFQATT and SNEGSKA (reference sequence). This CDR3 reads CSAPAPRGAGVGTQYF. The CDR3 DNA is TGCAGTGCTCCCGCCCCGAGGGGTGCGGGGGTGGGTACGCAGTATTTT.

This chain connects TRBV3-1 to TRBJ2-1; D gene uncertain. Germline V CDR1 and CDR2: LGHDT, YNNKEL (reference sequence). The CDR3 has 13 amino acids. V was trimmed by 1 base and J by 7 bases, leaving 8 bases between them. The CDR3 is CASSQVSVNEQFF. The CDR3 DNA reads TGTGCCAGCAGCCAAGTTTCTGTTAATGAGCAGTTCTTC.

This clonotype came up a few times. The chain recombines TRBV12-3 or TRBV12-4 with TRBJ1-4; D gene ambiguous. V lost 2 bases and J 6 bases, leaving 7 bases between the germline ends. CDR3 length equals 13 residues. For the CDR3, the DNA is TGTGCCAGCAGTTTATTATCTCATGAAAAACTGTTTTTT. Translated: CASSLLSHEKLFF.

The chain couples TRBV5-1 to TRBJ2-3; 12 nucleotides align to TRBD2. Trimming removed 4 bases from V and 0 bases from J; junction bases left unmatched: 0. Per germline, CDR1 SGHRS and CDR2 YFSETQ. CDR3 length equals 15 residues. CDR3 DNA: TGCGCCAGCAGCGGGACTAGCGGGAGCACAGATACGCAGTATTTT. It is translated as CASSGTSGSTDTQYF.

This clonotype was picked up many times. The rearrangement uses TRBV5-1 and TRBJ2-1, with D possibly TRBD1 on 6 matching bases. The CDR3 loop spans 11 amino acids. The ends were cut back, 5 bases at V and 6 bases at J, with 6 bases in the middle. CDR1 is SGHRS, CDR2 YFSETQ, per germline. DNA for the CDR3: TGCGCCAGCAGACAGGGCAATGAGCAGTTCTTC. Translating gives CASRQGNEQFF.

In its sample, this clonotype was seen a few times. The chain has TRBV30 and TRBJ1-5; possible D gene TRBD1, 6 bases. The CDR3 runs to 13 residues. The germline V gene has CDR1 GTSNPN and CDR2 SVGIG (reference sequence). V was cut by 1 base and J by 6 bases, with 10 bases left in between. The DNA for the CDR3 is TGTGCCTGGAGTGGCGGGGGCACTCAGCCCCAGCATTTT. This codes for CAWSGGGTQPQHF.

This clonotype was counted between two and nine times. This chain uses TRBV2 with TRBJ1-5; D not certain. Trimming removed 3 bases at V and 7 bases at J, with 7 bases between. CDR1 SNHLY and CDR2 FYNNEI come from the germline V gene. The CDR3 covers 12 residues. Here the CDR3 reads CASSDWYQPQHF. CDR3 bases: TGTGCCAGCAGTGACTGGTACCAGCCCCAGCATTTT.

This clonotype has only a few counts. V and J are TRBV29-1 and TRBJ2-3; 8 bases are a match to TRBD2. Germline CDR1 and CDR2: SQVTM and ANQGSEA. CDR3 size: 14 residues. After removal of 6 bases from V and 1 base from J, the junction contained 6 bases not matched to a gene. The chain's CDR3 is CSVGTTSGTDTQYF. CDR3 DNA sequence: TGCAGCGTCGGGACGACTAGCGGCACAGATACGCAGTATTTT.

The sample holds a few counts of this clonotype. The rearrangement links TRBV4-2 to TRBJ2-4, with D possibly matching TRBD1 (5 bases). Germline values: CDR1 LGHNA, CDR2 YNFKEQ. This CDR3 comprises 14 residues. Trimming pared 2 bases from V and 6 bases from J, leaving 11 bases between. The CDR3 region has the DNA TGTGCCAGCAGCCAAAGGGGTCTAGGAAACATTCAGTACTTC. Translation gives CASSQRGLGNIQYF.

The chain joins TRBV6-6 to TRBJ1-6, with D possibly matching TRBD1 (5 bases). Germline loops: CDR1 MNHNY, CDR2 SVGAGI (reference sequence). Trimming removed 5 bases at V and 7 bases at J, with 15 bases between. CDR3 length: 15 residues. In DNA form, the CDR3 reads TGTGCCAGCAGTCCTCCGGGACGGGGGAATTCACCCCTCCACTTT. Protein product: CASSPPGRGNSPLHF.

This rearrangement joins TRBV7-3 to TRBJ2-3; 8 bases align to TRBD2. Germline V lookup: CDR1 SGHTA, CDR2 FQGTGA. The trim removed 5 bases at V and 6 bases at J, leaving 13 bases unmatched. This CDR3 spans 16 amino acids. CDR3 DNA sequence: TGTGCCAGCAGCGAAGTAGCGGGGACCGTCGTGGATACGCAGTATTTT. Its protein product is CASSEVAGTVVDTQYF.

This clonotype showed up many times. The rearrangement uses TRBV7-9 and TRBJ1-4; D unresolved. The V end lost 6 bases, the J end lost 0 bases, and 8 bases lay between the germline ends. Germline V gene data show CDR1 as SEHNR and CDR2 as FQNEAQ (reference sequence). CDR3 length: 14 residues. CDR3: CASSPDSTNEKLFF. CDR3 nucleotides: TGTGCCAGCAGTCCGGATTCAACTAATGAAAAACTGTTTTTT.

The chain has TRBV4-3 and TRBJ2-7; 7 bases are a match to TRBD2. Germline-derived CDR1 and CDR2 are LGHNA and YSLEER. The CDR3 length is 14 residues. The V gene end was trimmed by 1 base and the J gene end by 5 bases; junction bases not matched to a gene: 5. This chain's CDR3 is CASSQGTGGNEQYF. CDR3 DNA sequence: TGCGCCAGCAGCCAAGGCACGGGAGGAAACGAGCAGTACTTC.

The chain is built from TRBV7-9 and TRBJ2-7; D gene uncertain. Germline CDR1 reads SEHNR; CDR2 reads FQNEAQ (reference sequence). The V and J ends lost 1 base and 5 bases respectively, with 21 bases between them. The CDR3 covers 17 residues. CDR3 in DNA: TGTGCCAGCAGCTTAGGTGTGACACCGACTTTGGCGAACGAGCAGTACTTC. Residues: CASSLGVTPTLANEQYF.

There are a few counts of this clonotype. Germline is not matched at one junction end, which may reflect a read error. V gene TRBV5-1 combines with J gene TRBJ1-2, with D maybe TRBD1 (5 bases). Germline values: CDR1 SGHRS, CDR2 YFSETQ. The CDR3 extends over 11 amino acids. The DNA for the CDR3 is TGCGCCAGCAGCTTAGATGCAGGGCCCTCATTT. Translation gives CASSLDAGPSF.